This T cell receptor beta chain stems from a study of blood T cell repertoires in COVID-19. Study as a whole: From the United States, Italy and Spain came samples of acute and convalescent COVID-19. In each case, the material was cDNA or gDNA derived from T cells, B-cell-depleted T cells, or PBMCs.

The V gene lost 4 bases and the J gene lost 0 bases, with 14 bases spanning the gap. Germline CDR1 reads SGHNT; CDR2 reads YYREEE (reference sequence). The CDR3 spans 16 residues. Data came from immunoSEQ multiplex PCR; TCRdb stores just in-frame clones and leaves some out. Of 150,000 to 200,000 clones in the sample, about 86% were seen once. The sequence was obtained from a woman at least 80 years old with acute or convalescent COVID-19. The chain uses TRBV5-4 and TRBJ1-3, with D unresolved. The sequenced material came from peripheral blood. CDR3 sequence (DNA): TGTGCCAGCAGCCCCCGGGGAGGGCCCTCTGGAAACACCATATATTTT. Protein: CASSPRGGPSGNTIYF.